These T cell receptor beta chains were read from a single sample in a study of blood T cells in healthy people across ages. TCRdb processed the 5' RACE reads anew with MiXCR; each CDR3 protein has one entry. Counted here are more than 600,000 distinct CDR3 sequences, just under 25% occurring once; the ten biggest clones make up 9.4%. In addition, the sample was reused for a study of T cells of mothers and their children.

Sequencing was performed on blood. These receptors were taken from a boy between 10 and 17 years old in good health. Both conserved end residues are part of each CDR3. The order of the fields is D gene, J gene, V gene, clone size, CDR3 DNA, CDR3 protein. D genes are given only for firm matches. Part of the rows lack a size; the others show once, few, many or a class for expanded clones.

.	TRBJ2-7	TRBV20-1	few	TGCAGTGCTAGAACAGCTCCGGGACCGTACTACGAGCAGTACTTC	CSARTAPGPYYEQYF
.	TRBJ2-5	TRBV5-1	few	TGCGCCAGCAGGGGCGCCGGAAACCCAAAGACCCAGTACTTC	CASRGAGNPKTQYF
TRBD1	TRBJ2-7	TRBV29-1	.	TGCAGCGTCCCTGGGACAGGGATGTACGAGCAGTACTTC	CSVPGTGMYEQYF
.	TRBJ1-1	TRBV25-1	.	TGTGCCAGCAGTGAATATTTCCCCCAGGGATCCATGAACACTGAAGCTTTCTTT	CASSEYFPQGSMNTEAFF
.	TRBJ2-2	TRBV7-2	few	TGTGCCAGCAGCTTGAGACACTCGAACACCGGGGAGCTGTTTTTT	CASSLRHSNTGELFF
.	TRBJ2-1	TRBV27	few	TGTGCCAGCAGTTCGGGGGACAGCGGTTTGGATGAGCAGTTCTTC	CASSSGDSGLDEQFF
TRBD1	TRBJ1-1	TRBV27	few	TGTGCCAGCTCCTTGACAGGGGCGTACCACACTGAAGCTTTCTTT	CASSLTGAYHTEAFF
.	TRBJ2-3	TRBV29-1	few	TGCAGCGTTTATCAAATCAGCACAGATACGCAGTATTTT	CSVYQISTDTQYF
.	TRBJ2-7	TRBV6-1	.	TGTGCCAGCCGATTTGAGACAGGCTCTCTCAGCTACGAGCAGTACTTC	CASRFETGSLSYEQYF
.	TRBJ2-1	TRBV9	.	TGTGCCAGCAGCGATCCGGGACTCGCCGGACTCGATGAGCAGTTCTTC	CASSDPGLAGLDEQFF
.	TRBJ2-6	TRBV6-6	.	TGTGCCAGCTTGACGGGCCAGGCTGGGGCCAACGTCCTGACTTTC	CASLTGQAGANVLTF
TRBD2	TRBJ2-5	TRBV7-9	few	TGTGCCAGCAGCTTATTGGTAGCGGGGATCGAGACCCAGTACTTC	CASSLLVAGIETQYF
.	TRBJ2-5	TRBV29-1	.	TGCAGCGTTGAAGAATTAGAAGAGACCCAGTACTTC	CSVEELEETQYF
.	TRBJ2-3	TRBV10-3	.	TGTGCCATCAGTTACCAGGGGAGGGCCCAGGGCACAGATACGCAGTATTTT	CAISYQGRAQGTDTQYF
.	TRBJ2-7	TRBV20-1	.	TGCAGTGCTAGAGATGAGGAGGGGGTTTACTCCTACGAGCAGTACTTC	CSARDEEGVYSYEQYF
TRBD1	TRBJ2-5	TRBV7-9	.	TGTGCCAGCAGTACCGGGACAGGGAAAGAGACCCAGTACTTC	CASSTGTGKETQYF
TRBD1	TRBJ1-4	TRBV7-9	.	TGTGCCAGCAGCTTAGGGGGGGACAGTTATGAAAAACTGTTTTTT	CASSLGGDSYEKLFF
TRBD2	TRBJ2-3	TRBV7-2	.	TGTGCCAGCAGCTTAAGGCCAGCGGGGGGTAGCACAGATACGCAGTATTTT	CASSLRPAGGSTDTQYF
.	TRBJ2-3	TRBV7-9	few	TGTGCCAGCAGCTTATTTGGTGCAATAGATACGCAGTATTTT	CASSLFGAIDTQYF
TRBD2	TRBJ2-3	TRBV6-1	.	TGTGCCAGCAGATTAGCGGGAGGTTTAACAGATACGCAGTATTTT	CASRLAGGLTDTQYF
.	TRBJ2-5	TRBV5-1	.	TGCGCCAGCAGCTTGTTGGCTCAGCCCTCAGAGACCCAGTACTTC	CASSLLAQPSETQYF
TRBD2	TRBJ2-1	TRBV4-2	.	TGTGCCAGCAGCCACCTAGCGGTGCCCAATGAGCAGTTCTTC	CASSHLAVPNEQFF
.	TRBJ2-5	TRBV21-1	few	TGTGCCAGCAGCAAAGCGCTGACTAGCGGGAGGGCCGAATCGGAGACCCAGTACTTC	CASSKALTSGRAESETQYF
.	TRBJ2-2	TRBV12-3/TRBV12-4	.	TGTGCCAGCAGTTTTGCAGCTTTGTTGTCCGGGGAGCTGTTTTTT	CASSFAALLSGELFF
.	TRBJ2-7	TRBV20-1	.	TGCAGTGCTATGAATAGGGTGGCTAACGAGCAGTACTTC	CSAMNRVANEQYF
.	TRBJ1-2	TRBV20-1	.	TGCAGTGCTAGACTCAGGGGCGACTATGGCTACACCTTC	CSARLRGDYGYTF
.	TRBJ1-3	TRBV4-1	.	TGCGCCAGCAGCAAGCCCGGCGGAATCACCATATATTTT	CASSKPGGITIYF